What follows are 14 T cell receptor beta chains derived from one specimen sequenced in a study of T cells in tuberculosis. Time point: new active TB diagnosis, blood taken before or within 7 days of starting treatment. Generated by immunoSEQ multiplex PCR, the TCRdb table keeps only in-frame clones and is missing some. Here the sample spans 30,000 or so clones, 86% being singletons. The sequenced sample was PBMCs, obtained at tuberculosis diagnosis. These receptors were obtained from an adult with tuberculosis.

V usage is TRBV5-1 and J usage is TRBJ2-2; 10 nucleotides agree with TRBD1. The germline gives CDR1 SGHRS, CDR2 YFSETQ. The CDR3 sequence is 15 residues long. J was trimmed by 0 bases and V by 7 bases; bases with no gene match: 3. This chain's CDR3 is CASETGGANTGELFF. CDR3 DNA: TGCGCCAGCGAGACAGGGGGCGCGAACACCGGGGAGCTGTTTTTT.

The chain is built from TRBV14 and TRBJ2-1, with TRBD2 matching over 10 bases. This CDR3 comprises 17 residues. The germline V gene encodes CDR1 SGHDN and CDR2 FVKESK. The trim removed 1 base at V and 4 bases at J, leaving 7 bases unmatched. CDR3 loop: CASSQGFTSGAYNEQFF. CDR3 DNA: TGTGCCAGCAGCCAAGGGTTTACTAGCGGGGCGTACAATGAGCAGTTCTTC. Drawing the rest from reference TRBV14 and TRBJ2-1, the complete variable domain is EAGVTQFPSHSVIEKGQTVTLRCDPISGHDNLYWYRRVMGKEIKFLLHFVKESKQDESGMPNNRFLAERTGGTYSTLKVQPAELEDSGVYFCASSQGFTSGAYNEQFFGPGTRLTVL.

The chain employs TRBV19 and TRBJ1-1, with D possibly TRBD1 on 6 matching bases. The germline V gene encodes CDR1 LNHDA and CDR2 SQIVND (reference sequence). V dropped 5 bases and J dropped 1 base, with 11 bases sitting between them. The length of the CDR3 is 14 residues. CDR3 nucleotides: TGTGCCAGTAGTGACCGGACAGCGAACACTGAAGCTTTCTTT. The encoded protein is CASSDRTANTEAFF.

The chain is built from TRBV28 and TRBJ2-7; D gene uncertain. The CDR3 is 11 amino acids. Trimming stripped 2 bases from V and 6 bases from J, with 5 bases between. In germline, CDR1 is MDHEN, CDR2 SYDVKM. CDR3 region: CASSLISEQYF. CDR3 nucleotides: TGTGCCAGCAGTTTAATCTCCGAGCAGTACTTC.

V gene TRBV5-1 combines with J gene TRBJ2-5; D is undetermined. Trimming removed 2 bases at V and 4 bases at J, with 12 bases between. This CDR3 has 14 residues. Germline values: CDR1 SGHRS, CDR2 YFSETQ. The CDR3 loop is CASSLAILPETQYF. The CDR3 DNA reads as TGCGCCAGCAGCTTAGCGATCCTTCCAGAGACCCAGTACTTC.

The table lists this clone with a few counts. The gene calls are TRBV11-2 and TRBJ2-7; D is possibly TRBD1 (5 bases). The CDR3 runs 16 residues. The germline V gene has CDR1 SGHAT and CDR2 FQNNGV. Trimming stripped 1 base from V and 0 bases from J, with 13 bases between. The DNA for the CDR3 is TGTGCCAGCAGCTTAGCTACAGGTGCTAGCTCCTACGAGCAGTACTTC. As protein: CASSLATGASSYEQYF.

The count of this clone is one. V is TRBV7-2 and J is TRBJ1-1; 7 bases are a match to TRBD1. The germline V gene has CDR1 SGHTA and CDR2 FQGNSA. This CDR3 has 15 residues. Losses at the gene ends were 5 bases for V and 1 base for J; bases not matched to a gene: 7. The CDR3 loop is CASSDIGTANTEAFF. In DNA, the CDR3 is TGTGCCAGCAGCGATATTGGGACAGCGAACACTGAAGCTTTCTTT.

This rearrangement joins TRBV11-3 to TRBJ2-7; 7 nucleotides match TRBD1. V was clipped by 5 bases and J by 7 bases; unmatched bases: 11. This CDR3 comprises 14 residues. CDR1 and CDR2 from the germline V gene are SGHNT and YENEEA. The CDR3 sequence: CASSPRTGAREQYF. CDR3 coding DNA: TGTGCCAGCAGCCCCCGAACAGGGGCGAGGGAGCAGTACTTC.

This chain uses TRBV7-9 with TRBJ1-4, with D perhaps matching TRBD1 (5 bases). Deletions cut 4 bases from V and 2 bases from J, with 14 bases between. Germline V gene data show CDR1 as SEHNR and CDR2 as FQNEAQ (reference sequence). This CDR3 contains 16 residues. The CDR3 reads CASSSPGFSTNEKLFF. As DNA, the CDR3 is TGTGCCAGCAGCTCTCCAGGGTTTTCGACTAATGAAAAACTGTTTTTT.

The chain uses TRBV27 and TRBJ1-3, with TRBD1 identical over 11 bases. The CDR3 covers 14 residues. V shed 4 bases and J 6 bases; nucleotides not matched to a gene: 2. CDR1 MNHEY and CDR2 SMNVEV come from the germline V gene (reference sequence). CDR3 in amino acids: CASSSGQGVNTIYF. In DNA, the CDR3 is TGTGCCAGCAGTTCGGGACAGGGGGTAAACACCATATATTTT.

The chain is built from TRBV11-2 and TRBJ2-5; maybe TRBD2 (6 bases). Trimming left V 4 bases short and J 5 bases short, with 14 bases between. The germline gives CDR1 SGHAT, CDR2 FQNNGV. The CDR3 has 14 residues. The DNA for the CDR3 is TGTGCCAGCAGCTACGGGTTTGGGGGGGAGACCCAGTACTTC. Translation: CASSYGFGGETQYF.

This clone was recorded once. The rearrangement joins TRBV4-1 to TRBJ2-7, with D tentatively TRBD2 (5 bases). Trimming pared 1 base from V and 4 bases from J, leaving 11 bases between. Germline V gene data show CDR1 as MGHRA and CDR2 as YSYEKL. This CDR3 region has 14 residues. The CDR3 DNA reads TGCGCCAGCAGCCAAGGGACTCAACTTTACGAGCAGTACTTC. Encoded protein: CASSQGTQLYEQYF.

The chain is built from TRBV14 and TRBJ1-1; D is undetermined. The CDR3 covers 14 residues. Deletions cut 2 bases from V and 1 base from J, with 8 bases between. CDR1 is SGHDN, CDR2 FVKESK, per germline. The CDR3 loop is CASSQPPRNTEAFF. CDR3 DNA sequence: TGTGCCAGCAGCCAACCCCCTCGGAACACTGAAGCTTTCTTT. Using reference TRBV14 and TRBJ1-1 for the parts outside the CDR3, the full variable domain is EAGVTQFPSHSVIEKGQTVTLRCDPISGHDNLYWYRRVMGKEIKFLLHFVKESKQDESGMPNNRFLAERTGGTYSTLKVQPAELEDSGVYFCASSQPPRNTEAFFGQGTRLTVV.

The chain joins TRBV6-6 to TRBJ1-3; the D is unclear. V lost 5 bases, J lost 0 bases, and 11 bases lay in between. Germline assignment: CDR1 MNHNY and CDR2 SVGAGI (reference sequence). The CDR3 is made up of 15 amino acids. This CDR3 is CASSGTSLSGNTIYF. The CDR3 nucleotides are TGTGCCAGCAGTGGCACCTCTCTCTCTGGAAACACCATATATTTT.